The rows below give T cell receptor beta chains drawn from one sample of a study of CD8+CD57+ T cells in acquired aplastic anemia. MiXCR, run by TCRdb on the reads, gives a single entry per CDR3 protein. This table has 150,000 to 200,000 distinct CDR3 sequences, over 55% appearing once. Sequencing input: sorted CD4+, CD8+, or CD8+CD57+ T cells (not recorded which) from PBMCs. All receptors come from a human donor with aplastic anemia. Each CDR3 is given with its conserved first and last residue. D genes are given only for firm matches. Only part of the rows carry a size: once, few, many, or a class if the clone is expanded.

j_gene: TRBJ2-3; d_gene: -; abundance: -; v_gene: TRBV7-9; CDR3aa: CASSPLRSGPPTDTQYF; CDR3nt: TGTGCCAGCAGCCCTCTGAGGAGCGGCCCCCCCACAGATACGCAGTATTTT
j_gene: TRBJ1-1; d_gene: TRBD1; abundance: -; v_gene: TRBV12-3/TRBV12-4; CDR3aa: CASSMDRGNTEAFF; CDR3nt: TGTGCCAGCTCAATGGACAGGGGGAACACTGAAGCTTTCTTT
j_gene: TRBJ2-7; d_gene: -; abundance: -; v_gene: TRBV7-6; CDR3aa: CASSQNPKSEGAFDEQYF; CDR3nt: TGTGCCAGCAGCCAAAACCCAAAGAGTGAAGGGGCGTTCGACGAGCAGTACTTC
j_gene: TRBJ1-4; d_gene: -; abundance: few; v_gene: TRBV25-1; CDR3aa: CASSELSGQEKLFF; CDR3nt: TGTGCCAGCAGTGAACTCTCAGGGCAAGAAAAACTGTTTTTT
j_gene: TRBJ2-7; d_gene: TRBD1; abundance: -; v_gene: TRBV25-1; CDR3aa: CATSTGARNEQYF; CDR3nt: TGTGCCACCTCGACAGGGGCGAGAAACGAGCAGTACTTC
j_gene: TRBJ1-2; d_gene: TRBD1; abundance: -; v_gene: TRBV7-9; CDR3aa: CASSLGTGYNGYTF; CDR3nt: TGTGCCAGCAGCTTGGGGACAGGATACAATGGCTACACCTTC
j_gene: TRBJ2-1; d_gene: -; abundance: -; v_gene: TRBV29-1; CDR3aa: CSDAKGTYNEQFF; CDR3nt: TGCAGCGACGCCAAGGGCACCTACAATGAGCAGTTCTTC
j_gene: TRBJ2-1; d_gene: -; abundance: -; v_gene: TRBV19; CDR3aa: CASRRALDNEQFF; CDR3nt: TGTGCCAGTAGGCGGGCTTTAGACAATGAGCAGTTCTTC
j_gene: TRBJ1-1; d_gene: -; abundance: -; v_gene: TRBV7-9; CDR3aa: CASSFPPGDTEAFF; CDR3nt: TGTGCCAGCAGCTTCCCTCCTGGCGACACTGAAGCTTTCTTT
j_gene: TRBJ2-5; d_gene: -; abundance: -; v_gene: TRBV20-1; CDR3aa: CSAPGSGEEQETQYF; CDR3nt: TGCAGTGCCCCAGGGTCGGGGGAGGAACAAGAGACCCAGTACTTC
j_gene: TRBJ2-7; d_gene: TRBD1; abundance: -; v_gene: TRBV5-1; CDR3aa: CASSQGQESEQYF; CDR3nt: TGCGCCAGCAGCCAAGGACAGGAGAGTGAGCAGTACTTC